This is a list of T cell receptor beta chains from one sample in a study of patients and donors after allogeneic stem cell transplantation. TCRdb used MiXCR to reprocess the RT-PCR reads, holding one entry per CDR3 protein. The sample comprises about 40,000 distinct CDR3 sequences, 30% to 40% of which are singletons, and 60% to 80% rests with the top ten. Sequencing was performed on blood, either unsorted or a sorted T cell fraction (not recorded which). The origin of the receptors is a human donor who was either an allogeneic HSCT recipient or a stem cell or donor lymphocyte infusion donor (not recorded which). It is not recorded whose cells these are; they may come from a transplant donor. Each CDR3 is given with its conserved first and last residue. D genes are given only for firm matches. A clone size is listed for some rows: how often the clone was seen (once, few, many), or a class if it is expanded.

D gene: TRBD1; V gene: TRBV12-3/TRBV12-4; clone size: .; J gene: TRBJ2-5; CDR3 DNA: TGTGCCAGCAGTCCGGGACAGCGACAAGAGACCCAGTACTTC; CDR3 protein: CASSPGQRQETQYF
D gene: TRBD1; V gene: TRBV29-1; clone size: .; J gene: TRBJ1-1; CDR3 DNA: TGCAGCGTTCAGGGGGGCACTGAAGCTTTCTTT; CDR3 protein: CSVQGGTEAFF
D gene: .; V gene: TRBV2; clone size: .; J gene: TRBJ2-4; CDR3 DNA: TGTGCCAGCACCACAGACGGGAAAAACATTCAGTACTTC; CDR3 protein: CASTTDGKNIQYF
D gene: .; V gene: TRBV3-1; clone size: .; J gene: TRBJ1-5; CDR3 DNA: TGTGCCAGCAGCCAAGCCGACAGCGGTCAGCCCCAGAATTTT; CDR3 protein: CASSQADSGQPQNF
D gene: .; V gene: TRBV4-2; clone size: few; J gene: TRBJ1-5; CDR3 DNA: TGTGCCAGCAGCCAAGAAAGGGGTGGACAGCCCCAGCATTTT; CDR3 protein: CASSQERGGQPQHF
D gene: TRBD1; V gene: TRBV29-1; clone size: .; J gene: TRBJ1-2; CDR3 DNA: TGCAGCGTTGATTCGGACAGGGGTATTAAAGGCTACACCTTC; CDR3 protein: CSVDSDRGIKGYTF
D gene: TRBD2; V gene: TRBV10-3; clone size: .; J gene: TRBJ2-1; CDR3 DNA: TGTGCCATCAGTGAGTCGAACCTAGCGGGCTACAATGAGCAGTTCTTC; CDR3 protein: CAISESNLAGYNEQFF
D gene: .; V gene: TRBV27; clone size: few; J gene: TRBJ1-6; CDR3 DNA: TGTGCCAGCAGTTTTTCGCCCTTTGGTTCACCCCTCCACTTT; CDR3 protein: CASSFSPFGSPLHF
D gene: TRBD1; V gene: TRBV24-1; clone size: .; J gene: TRBJ2-2; CDR3 DNA: TGTGCCTGCGCCGGGACAGTGAACACCGGGGAGCTGTTTTTT; CDR3 protein: CACAGTVNTGELFF
D gene: .; V gene: TRBV12-3/TRBV12-4; clone size: .; J gene: TRBJ1-1; CDR3 DNA: TGTGCCAGCAGCCGGGGAAAGGTGAGGAACACTGAAGCTTTCTTT; CDR3 protein: CASSRGKVRNTEAFF
D gene: .; V gene: TRBV7-7; clone size: .; J gene: TRBJ2-7; CDR3 DNA: TGTGCTAGCAGCCCAGAGTTCCGCGGGCCGCGGCACTTC; CDR3 protein: CASSPEFRGPRHF
D gene: .; V gene: TRBV29-1; clone size: .; J gene: TRBJ1-4; CDR3 DNA: TGCAGCGTTGTAAACAGGAATGAAAAACTGTTTTTT; CDR3 protein: CSVVNRNEKLFF
D gene: TRBD1; V gene: TRBV12-3/TRBV12-4; clone size: .; J gene: TRBJ2-3; CDR3 DNA: TGTGCCAGCAAGATCCGGGACAGGGACTCCTCAGATACGCAGTATTTT; CDR3 protein: CASKIRDRDSSDTQYF
D gene: TRBD1; V gene: TRBV7-9; clone size: .; J gene: TRBJ1-2; CDR3 DNA: TGTGCCAGCAGCCCCCCCGGACAGGGTGGCTACACCTTC; CDR3 protein: CASSPPGQGGYTF
D gene: .; V gene: TRBV7-2; clone size: once; J gene: TRBJ2-3; CDR3 DNA: TGTGCCAGCAGCTTAGCCTTTTGGGCCCCTAGCACAGATACGCAGTATTTT; CDR3 protein: CASSLAFWAPSTDTQYF
D gene: .; V gene: TRBV28; clone size: .; J gene: TRBJ2-3; CDR3 DNA: TGTGTCGTTTTAGCGGAACTCACAGATACGCAGTATTTT; CDR3 protein: CVVLAELTDTQYF
D gene: TRBD2; V gene: TRBV10-3; clone size: few; J gene: TRBJ2-3; CDR3 DNA: TGTGCCAGCCTCGGACTAGCGGGAGCCAGAGATACGCAGTATTTT; CDR3 protein: CASLGLAGARDTQYF
D gene: .; V gene: TRBV12-3/TRBV12-4; clone size: .; J gene: TRBJ2-1; CDR3 DNA: TGTGCCAGCACCTCGGACACCCCCTACAATGAGCAGTTCTTC; CDR3 protein: CASTSDTPYNEQFF
D gene: .; V gene: TRBV6-6; clone size: few; J gene: TRBJ2-3; CDR3 DNA: TGTGCCAGCAGTGGGGCGAGGTCTAGGAGAGATACGCAGTATTTT; CDR3 protein: CASSGARSRRDTQYF
D gene: .; V gene: TRBV6-5; clone size: .; J gene: TRBJ1-6; CDR3 DNA: TGTGCCAGCATCAGAGACAGAAGCTCCTATAATTCACCCCTCCACTTT; CDR3 protein: CASIRDRSSYNSPLHF
D gene: TRBD2; V gene: TRBV9; clone size: .; J gene: TRBJ2-3; CDR3 DNA: TGTGCCAGCAGCGGGGAGGGTTGGGCCCAGAGCACAGATACGCAGTATTTT; CDR3 protein: CASSGEGWAQSTDTQYF
D gene: .; V gene: TRBV4-3; clone size: .; J gene: TRBJ2-3; CDR3 DNA: TGCGCCAGCAGCCAAGATCTGGGCACCCCGGCCACAGATACGCAGTATTTT; CDR3 protein: CASSQDLGTPATDTQYF
D gene: TRBD1; V gene: TRBV6-6; clone size: .; J gene: TRBJ2-5; CDR3 DNA: TGTGCCAGCAGTTACCCCGGCCGGGACAGGATAGGAGAGACCCAGTACTTC; CDR3 protein: CASSYPGRDRIGETQYF
D gene: .; V gene: TRBV7-6; clone size: few; J gene: TRBJ1-1; CDR3 DNA: TGTGCCAGCAGCTTGGTGGAGGGGTACACTGAAGCTTTCTTT; CDR3 protein: CASSLVEGYTEAFF
D gene: TRBD2; V gene: TRBV20-1; clone size: few; J gene: TRBJ2-1; CDR3 DNA: TGCAGTGCTAATCCGGGACTACTCTCCTACAATGAGCAGTTCTTC; CDR3 protein: CSANPGLLSYNEQFF
D gene: TRBD2; V gene: TRBV4-3; clone size: .; J gene: TRBJ2-2; CDR3 DNA: TGCGCCAGCAGCCAGTTAGCGGGAGGCTCGAACACCGGGGAGCTGTTTTTT; CDR3 protein: CASSQLAGGSNTGELFF
D gene: TRBD1; V gene: TRBV7-9; clone size: few; J gene: TRBJ2-7; CDR3 DNA: TGTGCCAGCAGCTACTCCCCCGGGACAGTGGGAATCTACGAGCAGTACTTC; CDR3 protein: CASSYSPGTVGIYEQYF
D gene: .; V gene: TRBV12-3/TRBV12-4; clone size: .; J gene: TRBJ1-1; CDR3 DNA: TGTGCCAGCAGTTTAAGAGGGATGAACACTGAAGCTTTCTTT; CDR3 protein: CASSLRGMNTEAFF
D gene: .; V gene: TRBV7-2; clone size: .; J gene: TRBJ2-1; CDR3 DNA: TGTGCCAGCAGCTTAGTCGGAGTTCGGGGCAATGAGCAGTTCTTC; CDR3 protein: CASSLVGVRGNEQFF
D gene: TRBD1; V gene: TRBV27; clone size: .; J gene: TRBJ2-7; CDR3 DNA: TGTGCCAGCAGTTTGGGGGACAGGGTCCACGAGCAGTACTTC; CDR3 protein: CASSLGDRVHEQYF
D gene: .; V gene: TRBV28; clone size: .; J gene: TRBJ1-2; CDR3 DNA: TGTGCCAGCAGTTTATCGGGCAGGGGAGGCTATGGCTACACCTTC; CDR3 protein: CASSLSGRGGYGYTF
D gene: .; V gene: TRBV20-1; clone size: .; J gene: TRBJ1-5; CDR3 DNA: TGCAGTGCTAGGAGGGAGCGCAATCAGCCCCAGCATTTT; CDR3 protein: CSARRERNQPQHF
D gene: .; V gene: TRBV29-1; clone size: .; J gene: TRBJ1-1; CDR3 DNA: TGCAGCGTTGAACAGACTGAAGCTTTCTTT; CDR3 protein: CSVEQTEAFF
D gene: TRBD1; V gene: TRBV20-1; clone size: many; J gene: TRBJ2-4; CDR3 DNA: TGCAGTGCTGGACAGGGGAGACCTGGCCTAGCCAAAAACATTCAGTACTTC; CDR3 protein: CSAGQGRPGLAKNIQYF
D gene: .; V gene: TRBV29-1; clone size: many; J gene: TRBJ1-1; CDR3 DNA: TGCAGCGTTGGGGCAGGAGGGATGAACACTGAAGCTTTCTTT; CDR3 protein: CSVGAGGMNTEAFF
D gene: .; V gene: TRBV24-1; clone size: .; J gene: TRBJ2-7; CDR3 DNA: TGTGCCACCAGTGATCGGGTTTCCTACGAGCAGTACTTC; CDR3 protein: CATSDRVSYEQYF
D gene: .; V gene: TRBV28; clone size: .; J gene: TRBJ2-2; CDR3 DNA: TGTGCCAGCAGTTTGGGGGCGGCCCGGTTACTGTTTTTT; CDR3 protein: CASSLGAARLLFF
D gene: .; V gene: TRBV10-3; clone size: few; J gene: TRBJ1-2; CDR3 DNA: TGTGCCATCAGTGACTACAGGCGCTATGGCTACACCTTC; CDR3 protein: CAISDYRRYGYTF
D gene: TRBD1; V gene: TRBV6-1; clone size: .; J gene: TRBJ1-6; CDR3 DNA: TGTGCCAGCGACTTTGGGACAGGGGGCGGCTCCTATAATTCACCCCTCCACTTT; CDR3 protein: CASDFGTGGGSYNSPLHF
D gene: .; V gene: TRBV28; clone size: .; J gene: TRBJ2-7; CDR3 DNA: TGTGCCAGCAGTTTGTTACAGGTCGAGCAGTACTTC; CDR3 protein: CASSLLQVEQYF
D gene: .; V gene: TRBV6-6; clone size: many; J gene: TRBJ1-2; CDR3 DNA: TGTGCCAGCAGTTACTATGGGGGATCCAGCTTC; CDR3 protein: CASSYYGGSSF
D gene: TRBD1; V gene: TRBV29-1; clone size: many; J gene: TRBJ1-4; CDR3 DNA: TGCAGCGTCTCCGGGACAGAGAATGAAAAACTGTTTTTT; CDR3 protein: CSVSGTENEKLFF
D gene: TRBD1; V gene: TRBV20-1; clone size: .; J gene: TRBJ1-2; CDR3 DNA: TGCAGTGCTACCCAGGGGGCTAACTATGGCTACACCTTC; CDR3 protein: CSATQGANYGYTF
D gene: TRBD2; V gene: TRBV4-3; clone size: few; J gene: TRBJ2-1; CDR3 DNA: TGCGCCAGCAGCCAAGATCTGGCGGGAGTAGGAAACAATGAGCAGTTCTTC; CDR3 protein: CASSQDLAGVGNNEQFF
D gene: .; V gene: TRBV6-2/TRBV6-3; clone size: few; J gene: TRBJ1-1; CDR3 DNA: TGTGCCAGCAGCGACCTAACAGGGAGCACTGAAGCTTTCTTT; CDR3 protein: CASSDLTGSTEAFF
D gene: TRBD1; V gene: TRBV5-1; clone size: few; J gene: TRBJ2-5; CDR3 DNA: TGCGCCAGCAGCTTGGTCACGGGACAGGGAGGAGAGACCCAGTACTTC; CDR3 protein: CASSLVTGQGGETQYF
D gene: .; V gene: TRBV5-1; clone size: .; J gene: TRBJ2-7; CDR3 DNA: TGCGCCAGCAGCTTGGAAGGTTTCTCCTACGAGCAGTACTTC; CDR3 protein: CASSLEGFSYEQYF
D gene: TRBD1; V gene: TRBV11-2; clone size: few; J gene: TRBJ2-5; CDR3 DNA: TGTGCCAGCAGCCGACAGGGGCTCCAAGAGACCCAGTACTTC; CDR3 protein: CASSRQGLQETQYF
D gene: TRBD2; V gene: TRBV3-1; clone size: .; J gene: TRBJ2-7; CDR3 DNA: TGTGCCAGCAGCCACAGCGGGAGGGTTTCCTACGAGCAGTACTTC; CDR3 protein: CASSHSGRVSYEQYF
D gene: .; V gene: TRBV20-1; clone size: many; J gene: TRBJ1-2; CDR3 DNA: TGCAGTGTTAGGCAAGACGTCTATGGCTACACCTTC; CDR3 protein: CSVRQDVYGYTF
D gene: TRBD1; V gene: TRBV9; clone size: few; J gene: TRBJ1-6; CDR3 DNA: TGTGCCAGCAGCGCACAGGGGGCGAATTCACCCCTCCACTTT; CDR3 protein: CASSAQGANSPLHF
D gene: .; V gene: TRBV15; clone size: .; J gene: TRBJ1-1; CDR3 DNA: TGTGCCACCAGCAGACAAATGAACACTGAAGCTTTCTTT; CDR3 protein: CATSRQMNTEAFF
D gene: .; V gene: TRBV29-1; clone size: medium-sized; J gene: TRBJ1-1; CDR3 DNA: TGCAGCGTTGACTTACAGTGGTCCTCTGAAGCTTTCTTT; CDR3 protein: CSVDLQWSSEAFF
D gene: .; V gene: TRBV4-2; clone size: few; J gene: TRBJ1-3; CDR3 DNA: TGTGCCAGCAGCCCCTCGATATCACGCTCTGGAAACACCATATATTTT; CDR3 protein: CASSPSISRSGNTIYF